What follows are 2 T cell receptor beta chains derived from one specimen sequenced in a study of PD-1 blockade in classical Hodgkin lymphoma. TCRdb's table, derived via immunoSEQ multiplex PCR, lists solely in-frame clones and lacks some. The table records about 92,000 clones, 83% of them present only once. Regarding time point: cycle 4 day 1 (C4D1), after 6 weeks of nivolumab. After autologous stem cell transplantation all patients relapsed, and prior brentuximab vedotin exposure differed between cohorts. This sample comprised peripheral blood mononuclear cells (PBMCs), obtained before the fourth cycle of nivolumab. The receptors were sampled from a human donor with classical Hodgkin lymphoma.

The rearrangement uses TRBV18 and TRBJ1-5, with D maybe TRBD1 (5 bases). Per the germline V gene, CDR1 is KGHSH and CDR2 is LQKENI. The length of the CDR3 is 15 residues. V was clipped by 4 bases and J by 7 bases, with 17 bases between them. CDR3 sequence (DNA): TGTGCCAGCTCACACCCGGCCCGGGACGGCCAGCCCCAGCATTTT. Protein: CASSHPARDGQPQHF.

The CDR3 nucleotides read TGTGCCAGCAGCTTATGGGTAGCGGGAGACAGTAATGAGCAGTTCTTC. As protein: CASSLWVAGDSNEQFF. The J gene is TRBJ2-1, the V gene TRBV13; 9 positions agree with TRBD2. The CDR3 extends over 16 amino acids. Germline assignment: CDR1 PRHDT and CDR2 FYEKMQ (reference sequence). Germline trimming cut 2 bases from V and 7 bases from J; bases unmatched to any gene: 9.